The rows below give T cell receptor beta chains drawn from one sample of a study of T cell repertoires in aging, cancer and after chemotherapy. TCRdb fed the multiplex PCR reads into MiXCR, producing one record per CDR3 protein. The sample lists about 7,000 distinct CDR3 sequences; around two fifths were seen once. Sequencing was carried out using blood. These TCRs come from a human donor in good health. The CDR3 runs from the conserved cysteine through the conserved F or W. The order of the fields is J gene, D gene, V gene, clone size, CDR3 protein, CDR3 DNA. A D gene is named only where the DNA matches it firmly. Some rows mark clone size as missing; the rest say once, few, many or name a class of expanded clone.

J: TRBJ2-1; D: TRBD2; V: TRBV7-8; size: few; CDR3: CASSQRELSYNEQFF; DNA: TGTGCCAGCAGCCAGCGGGAGCTCTCCTACAATGAGCAGTTCTTC
J: TRBJ1-2; D: -; V: TRBV10-3; size: -; CDR3: CAISESLTGSSNYGYTF; DNA: TGTGCCATCAGTGAGTCATTAACAGGGTCCTCTAACTATGGCTACACCTTC
J: TRBJ2-1; D: TRBD2; V: TRBV6-4; size: -; CDR3: CASSLSSGSYNEQFF; DNA: TGTGCCAGCAGTCTGTCTAGCGGGTCCTACAATGAGCAGTTCTTC
J: TRBJ2-7; D: -; V: TRBV6-5; size: -; CDR3: CASTLLGVAYEQYF; DNA: TGTGCCAGCACCCTCCTTGGGGTAGCTTACGAGCAGTACTTC
J: TRBJ1-6; D: -; V: TRBV6-1; size: -; CDR3: CASTVGLLSDSPLHF; DNA: TGTGCCAGCACCGTGGGCCTCCTGAGTGATTCACCCCTCCACTTT
J: TRBJ2-6; D: TRBD1; V: TRBV29-1; size: medium-sized; CDR3: CSVVTGDHSGANVLTF; DNA: TGCAGCGTCGTTACAGGGGACCACTCTGGGGCCAACGTCCTGACTTTC
J: TRBJ2-1; D: -; V: TRBV10-2; size: -; CDR3: CASSEDRTYNEQFF; DNA: TGCGCCAGCAGTGAAGACAGGACCTACAATGAGCAGTTCTTC
J: TRBJ1-2; D: TRBD1; V: TRBV11-2; size: medium-sized; CDR3: CASSPGTGDGYTF; DNA: TGTGCCAGCAGCCCCGGGACAGGGGATGGCTACACCTTC
J: TRBJ1-5; D: -; V: TRBV28; size: few; CDR3: CASNPEYSNQPQHF; DNA: TGTGCCAGCAACCCGGAGTATAGCAATCAGCCCCAGCATTTT
J: TRBJ1-4; D: -; V: TRBV6-5; size: -; CDR3: CASSYSMTGSNEKLFF; DNA: TGTGCCAGCAGTTACTCGATGACGGGAAGTAATGAAAAACTGTTTTTT
J: TRBJ1-3; D: -; V: TRBV6-5; size: -; CDR3: CASSYSRRVGNTIYF; DNA: TGTGCCAGCAGTTACTCGAGACGAGTGGGAAACACCATATATTTT
J: TRBJ2-7; D: TRBD1; V: TRBV10-3; size: -; CDR3: CAISGTGGTYEQYF; DNA: TGTGCCATCAGTGGGACAGGGGGCACCTACGAGCAGTACTTC
J: TRBJ2-7; D: -; V: TRBV6-1; size: -; CDR3: CASSEGGTPDRVQYF; DNA: TGTGCCAGCAGTGAAGGAGGGACTCCTGATCGGGTGCAGTACTTC
J: TRBJ1-3; D: -; V: TRBV5-5; size: -; CDR3: CASSRDLQVHSGNTIYF; DNA: TGTGCCAGCAGCAGAGACCTACAGGTCCACTCTGGAAACACCATATATTTT
J: TRBJ2-7; D: -; V: TRBV5-6; size: -; CDR3: CASSMTAQWYEQYF; DNA: TGTGCCAGCAGCATGACAGCACAGTGGTACGAGCAGTACTTC
J: TRBJ1-1; D: -; V: TRBV7-9; size: -; CDR3: CASSGRGAEAFF; DNA: TGTGCCAGCAGCGGGAGAGGGGCTGAAGCTTTCTTT
J: TRBJ2-6; D: TRBD2; V: TRBV6-1; size: -; CDR3: CASTSSGSYSGANVLTF; DNA: TGTGCCAGCACTTCCAGCGGGAGCTACTCTGGGGCCAACGTCCTGACTTTC
J: TRBJ1-2; D: -; V: TRBV20-1; size: medium-sized; CDR3: CRGPLPFYGYTF; DNA: TGCAGGGGGCCTTTACCATTCTATGGCTACACCTTC
J: TRBJ2-3; D: TRBD1; V: TRBV7-3; size: -; CDR3: CASSRDRGNTDTQYF; DNA: TGTGCCAGCAGCCGTGACAGGGGGAACACAGATACGCAGTATTTT
J: TRBJ2-2; D: -; V: TRBV6-5; size: -; CDR3: CASITGPNTGELFF; DNA: TGTGCCAGCATCACAGGACCTAACACCGGGGAGCTGTTTTTT
J: TRBJ2-3; D: -; V: TRBV7-3; size: -; CDR3: CASSRNGQGTDTQYF; DNA: TGTGCCAGCAGCCGAAACGGACAAGGCACAGATACGCAGTATTTT
J: TRBJ2-4; D: -; V: TRBV6-5; size: -; CDR3: CASKYSQGRDIQYF; DNA: TGTGCCAGCAAGTACTCACAGGGGAGGGACATTCAGTACTTC
J: TRBJ1-2; D: -; V: TRBV4-1; size: few; CDR3: CASSQDPAGYGYTF; DNA: TGCGCCAGCAGCCAAGATCCCGCAGGGTATGGCTACACCTTC
J: TRBJ2-5; D: TRBD1; V: TRBV6-6; size: few; CDR3: CASSYGWGQVQETQYF; DNA: TGTGCCAGCAGTTACGGGTGGGGACAGGTCCAAGAGACCCAGTACTTC
J: TRBJ2-5; D: TRBD2; V: TRBV19; size: -; CDR3: CASSIHGTSGEETQYF; DNA: TGTGCCAGTAGTATTCACGGGACTAGCGGGGAAGAGACCCAGTACTTC
J: TRBJ2-2; D: -; V: TRBV7-9; size: -; CDR3: CASSPTRADTGELFF; DNA: TGTGCCAGCAGCCCCACCCGGGCCGACACCGGGGAGCTGTTTTTT
J: TRBJ1-1; D: -; V: TRBV4-3; size: -; CDR3: CASSQDQQGITEAFF; DNA: TGCGCCAGCAGCCAAGACCAACAGGGAATCACTGAAGCTTTCTTT
J: TRBJ2-7; D: TRBD1; V: TRBV4-3; size: -; CDR3: CASIQTGRPGEQYF; DNA: TGCGCCAGCATACAGACAGGGCGCCCGGGCGAGCAGTACTTC
J: TRBJ2-1; D: TRBD2; V: TRBV20-1; size: -; CDR3: CSARELAGGREQFF; DNA: TGCAGTGCTAGAGAGCTAGCGGGGGGGCGTGAGCAGTTCTTC
J: TRBJ1-2; D: TRBD1; V: TRBV20-1; size: -; CDR3: CSGLTTGGISNYGYTF; DNA: TGCAGTGGACTTACGACAGGGGGGATTTCTAACTATGGCTACACCTTC
J: TRBJ2-2; D: -; V: TRBV4-2; size: -; CDR3: CASSQTTRRDTGELFF; DNA: TGTGCCAGCAGCCAGACCACCCGAAGAGATACCGGGGAGCTGTTTTTT
J: TRBJ1-4; D: -; V: TRBV5-1; size: -; CDR3: CASSLSVGDEKLFF; DNA: TGCGCCAGCAGCTTGAGTGTGGGTGATGAAAAACTGTTTTTT
J: TRBJ2-1; D: TRBD1; V: TRBV6-5; size: large; CDR3: CASSSVGTGQGEQFF; DNA: TGTGCCAGCAGTTCCGTAGGCACGGGACAGGGCGAGCAGTTCTTC
J: TRBJ2-1; D: TRBD1; V: TRBV5-4; size: -; CDR3: CASSQGTGGYNEQFF; DNA: TGTGCCAGCAGCCAAGGAACAGGGGGCTACAATGAGCAGTTCTTC
J: TRBJ2-7; D: -; V: TRBV10-2; size: -; CDR3: CASSEGNEQYF; DNA: TGCGCCAGCAGTGAGGGGAACGAGCAGTACTTC
J: TRBJ2-7; D: -; V: TRBV6-5; size: -; CDR3: CASSYDGDGLYEQYF; DNA: TGTGCCAGCAGTTACGATGGGGACGGCCTCTACGAGCAGTACTTC
J: TRBJ2-3; D: -; V: TRBV6-1; size: -; CDR3: CASSSGLTDTQYF; DNA: TGTGCCAGCAGTTCGGGACTTACAGATACGCAGTATTTT
J: TRBJ2-5; D: -; V: TRBV30; size: few; CDR3: CAWKVRFQETQYF; DNA: TGTGCCTGGAAGGTGAGGTTCCAAGAGACCCAGTACTTC
J: TRBJ2-7; D: -; V: TRBV5-6; size: -; CDR3: CASSFWQMRVTYEQYF; DNA: TGTGCCAGCAGCTTTTGGCAGATGAGGGTCACCTACGAGCAGTACTTC
J: TRBJ2-5; D: -; V: TRBV11-3; size: few; CDR3: CASSLISGAQYF; DNA: TGTGCCAGCAGCTTAATTTCTGGGGCCCAGTACTTC
J: TRBJ1-6; D: -; V: TRBV6-1; size: -; CDR3: CTSRESGNYNSPLHF; DNA: TGTACCAGCCGGGAGTCGGGCAACTATAATTCACCCCTCCACTTT
J: TRBJ2-1; D: TRBD2; V: TRBV6-6; size: -; CDR3: CASRAGTSGAEQFF; DNA: TGTGCCAGCAGGGCCGGGACTAGCGGGGCTGAGCAGTTCTTC